This TCR beta chain was documented in a study of blood T cell repertoires in COVID-19. CDR1 is WNHNN and CDR2 is SYGVQD in the germline V gene (reference sequence). V lost 3 bases to trimming and J lost 4 bases; unmatched junction nucleotides: 8. The CDR3 consists of 15 residues. Produced via immunoSEQ multiplex PCR; TCRdb's table is partial and in-frame only. This sample has 130,000 or so clones, with 88% found just once. The clonotype was recovered from a man aged 45 to 65 with acute or convalescent COVID-19. Source material: peripheral blood. V and J are TRBV10-1 and TRBJ1-1; 7 bases line up with TRBD1. The CDR3 sequence: CASSDHQGVGTEAFF. In DNA form, the CDR3 reads TGCGCCAGCAGTGATCACCAGGGGGTCGGCACTGAAGCTTTCTTT.